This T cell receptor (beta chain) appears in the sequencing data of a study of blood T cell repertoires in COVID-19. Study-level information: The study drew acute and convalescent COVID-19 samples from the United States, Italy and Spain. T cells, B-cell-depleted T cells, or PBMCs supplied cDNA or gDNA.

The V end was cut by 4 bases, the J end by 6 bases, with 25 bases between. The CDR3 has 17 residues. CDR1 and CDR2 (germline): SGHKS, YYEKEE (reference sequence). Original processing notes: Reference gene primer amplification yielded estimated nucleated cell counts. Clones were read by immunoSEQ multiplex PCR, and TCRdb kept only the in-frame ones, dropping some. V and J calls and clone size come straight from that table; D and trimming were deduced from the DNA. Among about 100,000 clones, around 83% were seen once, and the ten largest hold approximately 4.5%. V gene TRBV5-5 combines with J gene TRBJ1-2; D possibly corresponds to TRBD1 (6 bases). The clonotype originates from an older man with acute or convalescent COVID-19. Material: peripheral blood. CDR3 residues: CASSEELQGRTGNGYTF. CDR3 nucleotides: TGTGCCAGCAGCGAAGAGTTACAGGGACGGACCGGTAATGGCTACACCTTC.